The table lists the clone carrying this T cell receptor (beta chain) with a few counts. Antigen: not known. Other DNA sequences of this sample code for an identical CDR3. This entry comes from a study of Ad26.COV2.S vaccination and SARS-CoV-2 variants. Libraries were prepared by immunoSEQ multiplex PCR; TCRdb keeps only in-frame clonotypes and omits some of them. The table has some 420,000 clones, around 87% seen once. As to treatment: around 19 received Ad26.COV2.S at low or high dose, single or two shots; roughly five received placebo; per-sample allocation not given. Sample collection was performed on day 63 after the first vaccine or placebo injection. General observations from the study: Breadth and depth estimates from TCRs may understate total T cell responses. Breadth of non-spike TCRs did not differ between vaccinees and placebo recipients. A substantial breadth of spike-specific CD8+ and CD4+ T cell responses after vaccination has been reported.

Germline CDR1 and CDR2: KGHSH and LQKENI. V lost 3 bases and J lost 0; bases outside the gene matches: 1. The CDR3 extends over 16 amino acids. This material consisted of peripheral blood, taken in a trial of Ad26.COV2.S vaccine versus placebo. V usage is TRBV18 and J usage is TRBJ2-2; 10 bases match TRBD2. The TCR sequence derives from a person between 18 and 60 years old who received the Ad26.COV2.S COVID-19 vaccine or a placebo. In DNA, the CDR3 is TGTGCCAGCTCACCGAGCGGGGGGGCGAACACCGGGGAGCTGTTTTTT. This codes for CASSPSGGANTGELFF.